What follows are 28 T cell receptor beta chains derived from one specimen sequenced in a study of blood T cells in healthy people across ages. Alongside a J-beta primer mix, a sample-barcoded 5' primer served in a second PCR lasting about 7 to 12 cycles. TCRdb reanalysed the 5' RACE reads using MiXCR and keeps one entry per CDR3 protein. Here the sample spans hundreds of thousands of distinct CDR3 sequences, more than 40% being singletons. Sequencing was done on a sample of blood. These receptors came from a woman aged 55-70 years in good health.

V and J are TRBV6-5 and TRBJ2-7; 9 bases match TRBD1. Trimming cost V 2 bases and J 0 bases; bases outside gene matches: 2. This CDR3 comprises 15 residues. CDR1 MNHEY and CDR2 SVGAGI come from the germline V gene. The CDR3 bases are TGTGCCAGCAGTTACGGGACAGGGATCTCCTACGAGCAGTACTTC. This codes for CASSYGTGISYEQYF.

This chain joins TRBV6-6 and TRBJ2-7; D not certain. V dropped 7 bases and J dropped 0 bases, with 13 bases sitting between them. Germline CDR1 MNHNY, CDR2 SVGAGI (reference sequence). The CDR3 covers 14 residues. The CDR3 DNA reads TGTGCCAGCACCGGAATAAGCAACTCCTACGAGCAGTACTTC. Encoded protein: CASTGISNSYEQYF.

The CDR3 sequence: CASSLVPPYRGSYNEQFF. The CDR3, as DNA: TGTGCCAGCAGCTTAGTACCTCCATACAGGGGATCCTACAATGAGCAGTTCTTC. This chain links TRBV7-6 with TRBJ2-1; 7 bases agree with TRBD1. V shed 1 base and J 1 base; nucleotides not matched to a gene: 10. The CDR3 runs 18 residues. In germline, CDR1 is SGHVS, CDR2 FNYEAQ.

This clonotype was recorded at least ten times. The chain has TRBV14 and TRBJ2-7, with a weak D call TRBD2 (6 bases). V shed 3 bases and J shed 7 bases, with 25 bases lying between them. The CDR3 has 17 amino acids. The V gene's germline CDR1 is SGHDN and CDR2 FVKESK. The CDR3 DNA sequence: TGTGCCAGCAGCCAGGATGTAAGCTCGACTGCGGGAAGGGAGCAGTACTTC. Encoded protein: CASSQDVSSTAGREQYF.

The chain combines TRBV7-9 with TRBJ2-1, with D possibly being TRBD2 (6 bases). Germline V gene sequence: CDR1 SEHNR, CDR2 FQNEAQ (reference sequence). The CDR3 length is 15 residues. Trimming removed 5 bases from V and 5 bases from J, with 16 bases in between. The CDR3 bases are TGTGCCAGCAGCCCTGCCCAGGGACTCGACAATGAGCAGTTCTTC. Protein sequence: CASSPAQGLDNEQFF.

The chain links TRBV7-9 to TRBJ1-2; D gene uncertain. V lost 2 bases and J lost 4, with 8 bases in between. Germline CDR1 reads SEHNR; CDR2 reads FQNEAQ (reference sequence). The length of the CDR3 is 13 residues. The chain's CDR3 is CASSLLQIYGYTF. The DNA of the CDR3 is TGTGCCAGCAGCTTACTCCAGATCTATGGCTACACCTTC.

This clonotype has more than one count but fewer than ten. The chain recombines TRBV20-1 with TRBJ2-3; a weak D match, TRBD1 (6 bases). CDR1 is DFQATT and CDR2 is SNEGSKA in the germline V gene (reference sequence). This CDR3 is 15 amino acids long. V lost 7 bases, J lost 6 bases, and 23 bases lay in between. The CDR3 loop is CSVRSLADGGDTQYF. The DNA of the CDR3 is TGCAGTGTACGGAGTCTGGCGGATGGGGGCGATACGCAGTATTTT.

The chain is built from TRBV6-5 and TRBJ2-7, with D possibly matching TRBD1 (6 bases). Per germline, CDR1 MNHEY and CDR2 SVGAGI. This CDR3 spans 16 amino acids. Trimming took off 0 bases at V and 7 bases at J, with 19 bases between the two ends. The CDR3 reads CASSYSLAGAYNEQYF. The CDR3 nucleotides read TGTGCCAGCAGTTACTCTCTGGCAGGGGCCTACAATGAGCAGTACTTC.

This clonotype was picked up a small number of times. The chain couples TRBV5-5 to TRBJ2-3; D is unclear. The germline V and J ends were trimmed by 3 bases and 2 bases, with 7 bases remaining between them. There are 13 residues in the CDR3. The germline CDR1 and CDR2 sequences are SGHKS and YYEKEE (reference sequence). CDR3 in DNA: TGTGCCAGCAGCTCCCACTCCACAGATACGCAGTATTTT. Translation: CASSSHSTDTQYF.

This clonotype was counted at least ten times. The CDR3, as DNA: TGTGCCAGCAGCCGGTATGCCCTCAGTTCACCCCTCCACTTT. As protein: CASSRYALSSPLHF. V is TRBV7-2 and J is TRBJ1-6, with no clear D. Trimming took off 5 bases at V and 9 bases at J, with 14 bases between the two ends. Germline CDR1 reads SGHTA; CDR2 reads FQGNSA. The CDR3 consists of 14 residues.

The J gene is TRBJ2-5, the V gene TRBV3-1, with TRBD1 identical over 11 bases. CDR1 and CDR2 (germline): LGHDT, YNNKEL (reference sequence). J gave up 2 bases and V 6 bases, and 8 bases lay outside the gene matches. The CDR3 runs to 16 residues. As DNA, the CDR3 is TGTGCCAGCAGACGAAGGACAGGGGGCGCGCAAGAGACCCAGTACTTC. Amino acid sequence: CASRRRTGGAQETQYF.

V and J are TRBV28 and TRBJ2-7, with 7 bases matching TRBD2. The CDR3 spans 16 residues. Germline CDR1 reads MDHEN; CDR2 reads SYDVKM. Trimming took 6 bases from V and 3 from J; bases not matched to a gene: 14. DNA of the CDR3: TGTGCCAGCAGCCTCGGGGGAGGGGCCATTAACTACGAGCAGTACTTC. Encoded protein: CASSLGGGAINYEQYF.

The chain recombines TRBV6-2 or TRBV6-3 with TRBJ2-7, with no clear D. Trimming shortened V by 8 bases and J by 7 bases, and 18 bases separated the two germline ends. The CDR3 spans 13 residues. CDR1 MNHEY and CDR2 SVGEGT come from the germline V gene. CDR3 sequence (DNA): TGTGCCAGCGGATTCGTTCAGCTGGGGGAGCAGTACTTC. It encodes CASGFVQLGEQYF.

In the case of this clonotype: A clone one base away is much larger, so this may be a read error. The chain employs TRBV27 and TRBJ2-3; 9 bases are a match to TRBD2. The CDR3 consists of 15 residues. Germline V lookup: CDR1 MNHEY, CDR2 SMNVEV (reference sequence). DNA for the CDR3: TGTGCCAGCGGTTTAAGGACTAGCGGCACAGATACGCAGTATTTT. Translating gives CASGLRTSGTDTQYF.

The chain has TRBV12-3 or TRBV12-4 and TRBJ1-2; 9 bases are a match to TRBD1. This CDR3 has 15 amino acids. Trimming cost V 2 bases and J 2 bases; bases outside gene matches: 3. The CDR3 sequence: CASSLWDRENYGYTF. CDR3 DNA: TGTGCCAGCAGTTTATGGGACAGGGAAAACTATGGCTACACCTTC.

V is TRBV20-1 and J is TRBJ2-7, with 12 nucleotides matching TRBD1. The DNA end favors TRBJ2-5, so the J call may be wrong. The CDR3 is 14 residues long. Germline V gene lookup returns CDR1 DFQATT and CDR2 SNEGSKA (reference sequence). CDR3 nucleotide sequence: TGCAGTGCTAGGGGACAGGGGGCTGCGGAGACCCAGTACTTC. This codes for CSARGQGAAETQYF.

The chain carries TRBV7-9 and TRBJ1-1; D is undetermined. CDR1 and CDR2 (germline): SEHNR, FQNEAQ (reference sequence). The CDR3 consists of 15 residues. Trimming left V 5 bases short and J 3 bases short, with 16 bases between. For the CDR3, the DNA is TGTGCCAGCAGCAAAAGCCAACACCGGGACACTGAAGCTTTCTTT. Its protein product is CASSKSQHRDTEAFF.

The sample holds a few counts of this clonotype. The chain combines TRBV7-9 with TRBJ1-2; 8 bases line up with TRBD1. Germline V gene sequence: CDR1 SEHNR, CDR2 FQNEAQ (reference sequence). Trimming took 5 bases from V and 7 from J; bases not matched to a gene: 12. The CDR3 extends over 15 amino acids. CDR3 residues: CASSNWDRTNSGYTF. In DNA form, the CDR3 reads TGTGCCAGCAGCAACTGGGACAGGACTAATTCTGGCTACACCTTC.

In its sample, this clonotype was seen a few times. The rearrangement joins TRBV2 to TRBJ1-2; 9 bases align to TRBD1. The CDR3 sequence is 13 residues long. Per germline, CDR1 SNHLY and CDR2 FYNNEI. V lost 7 bases and J lost 9; bases outside the gene matches: 9. The CDR3 sequence: CASKLEQGASYTF. The DNA of the CDR3 is TGTGCCAGCAAACTTGAACAGGGGGCCAGCTACACCTTC.

The chain recombines TRBV7-2 with TRBJ2-4, with 7 positions matching TRBD1. In germline, CDR1 is SGHTA, CDR2 FQGNSA. This CDR3 region has 17 residues. V shed 1 base and J 1 base; nucleotides not matched to a gene: 7. The CDR3 sequence is CASSLGAGGEAKNIQYF. CDR3 bases: TGTGCCAGCAGCTTAGGGGCAGGGGGAGAGGCCAAAAACATTCAGTACTTC. Drawing the rest from reference TRBV7-2 and TRBJ2-4, the complete variable domain is GAGVSQSPSNKVTEKGKDVELRCDPISGHTALYWYRQSLGQGLEFLIYFQGNSAPDKSGLPSDRFSAERTGGSVSTLTIQRTQQEDSAVYLCASSLGAGGEAKNIQYFGAGTRLSVL.

V usage is TRBV27 and J usage is TRBJ2-7; maybe TRBD1 (6 bases). V was trimmed by 6 bases and J by 1 base, leaving 28 bases between them. Germline V gene lookup returns CDR1 MNHEY and CDR2 SMNVEV (reference sequence). The CDR3 sequence is 19 residues long. CDR3 loop: CASRIRLTGARGLSYEQYF. DNA for the CDR3: TGTGCCAGCAGAATTCGACTCACCGGGGCCAGGGGTTTGTCCTACGAGCAGTACTTC.

This clonotype has ten or more counts. The gene calls are TRBV19 and TRBJ1-1; D is ambiguous. CDR1 is LNHDA, CDR2 SQIVND, per germline (reference sequence). CDR3 length: 13 residues. Trimming stripped 6 bases from V and 4 bases from J, with 12 bases between. The CDR3 loop reads CASRRWAFTEAFF. CDR3 bases: TGTGCCAGTAGGAGGTGGGCCTTCACTGAAGCTTTCTTT.

This chain links TRBV4-3 with TRBJ1-2; D perhaps matches TRBD1 (5 bases). With 3 bases removed from V and 7 bases from J, the gap between germline ends came to 18 bases. This CDR3 is 15 amino acids long. From germline, CDR1 is LGHNA and CDR2 YSLEER. CDR3 sequence reads: CASSQTAGAHTGYTF. The CDR3 DNA reads as TGCGCCAGCAGCCAGACCGCCGGGGCCCACACTGGCTACACCTTC.

This clonotype came up many times. V and J are TRBV29-1 and TRBJ2-7; TRBD1 is a possible D gene (6 bases). V lost 4 bases to trimming and J lost 1 base, with 17 bases between them. Germline V gene data show CDR1 as SQVTM and CDR2 as ANQGSEA. CDR3 length equals 15 residues. The CDR3 is CSVGSPQGISYEQYF. The CDR3 bases are TGCAGCGTTGGATCGCCGCAGGGGATTTCCTACGAGCAGTACTTC.

V and J are TRBV4-2 and TRBJ2-3; D ambiguous. Trimming left V 0 bases short and J 1 base short, with 14 bases between. Germline V gene data show CDR1 as LGHNA and CDR2 as YNFKEQ. The CDR3 consists of 17 residues. CDR3: CASSQDSKVVGTDTQYF. The CDR3 nucleotides are TGTGCCAGCAGCCAAGACTCGAAGGTAGTCGGCACAGATACGCAGTATTTT.

The rearrangement links TRBV28 to TRBJ2-5, with D perhaps matching TRBD1 (5 bases). CDR3 length: 16 residues. V was clipped by 2 bases and J by 0 bases, with 13 bases between them. The germline V gene encodes CDR1 MDHEN and CDR2 SYDVKM. CDR3 nucleotide sequence: TGTGCCAGCAGTTTAAGCCAGGGCAGGGACCAAGAGACCCAGTACTTC. Protein: CASSLSQGRDQETQYF.

The genes are TRBV2 and TRBJ2-1; D ambiguous. The germline CDR1 and CDR2 sequences are SNHLY and FYNNEI. Trimming shortened V by 7 bases and J by 4 bases, and 8 bases separated the two germline ends. The CDR3 runs to 12 residues. The CDR3 DNA reads as TGTGCCAGCAAGGGCGTTTACAATGAGCAGTTCTTC. Amino acid sequence: CASKGVYNEQFF.

This clonotype turned up a few times. CDR3 bases: TGTGCCAGCAGTTACCAATGGGACGGATCCTACGAGCAGTACTTC. Translating gives CASSYQWDGSYEQYF. This chain connects TRBV6-2 or TRBV6-3 to TRBJ2-7, with D perhaps being TRBD1 or TRBD2 (5 bases each). This CDR3 region has 15 residues. V gave up 2 bases and J gave up 1 base, with 12 bases separating them. Germline CDR1 and CDR2: MNHEY and SVGEGT.